The clone carrying this T cell receptor beta chain was seen a few times. Its target is unknown. The sample belongs to a study of cytomegalovirus exposure and HLA in healthy donors. The wider study: Approximately 180 million T cells yielded approximately 100 million unique TCR beta sequences, as an earlier analysis found.

Study-wide findings and caveats: Reportedly, HLA-A and HLA-B alleles of most subjects were accurately predicted from TCR beta. Follow-up analysis seemed to connect common viral pathogens with several of the most significant clusters identified. The authors enumerated around 150 TCR beta chains as linked to cytomegalovirus.

This CDR3 spans 14 amino acids. Germline V gene data show CDR1 as SEHNR and CDR2 as FQNEAQ (reference sequence). Deletions cut 2 bases from V and 4 bases from J, with 11 bases between. Amplification used 60 Vbeta primers and 13 Jbeta primers. Only in-frame clones appear in the TCRdb table, and some are missing; sequencing was by immunoSEQ multiplex PCR. The profile shows about 97,000 clones, 81% of them singletons. The clonotype originates from a man in his forties in good health and CMV-seropositive. This rearrangement joins TRBV7-9 to TRBJ1-2, with D possibly matching TRBD1 (5 bases). Sequenced: PBMCs. CDR3 amino acids: CASSLPDRPYGYTF. CDR3 in DNA: TGTGCCAGCAGCTTACCAGACAGACCCTATGGCTACACCTTC.